One and the same sample provided the 20 T cell receptor beta chains below, sequenced in a study of T cells in Graves' hyperthyroidism and ophthalmopathy. The TCR beta CDR3 regions underwent amplification using RNA transcripts as the source. An initial round of RT-PCR targeting the TCR CDR3 relied on the HTBI primer set. TCRdb analysed the multiplex PCR reads with MiXCR anew, one entry per CDR3 protein. The table lists roughly 130,000 distinct CDR3 sequences, around 20% of them singletons. The sequencing sample was made of blood. These receptors originate from a woman aged 45-65 years with Graves' hyperthyroidism that later progressed to Graves' ophthalmopathy.

A note on this clonotype: A much larger clone sits a single nucleotide away, making a read error possible. The V call is TRBV10-1, the J call TRBJ2-7; D ambiguous. There are 14 residues in the CDR3. Trimming shortened V by 3 bases and J by 2 bases, and 11 bases separated the two germline ends. Germline V gene lookup returns CDR1 WNHNN and CDR2 SYGVQD (reference sequence). The CDR3 DNA reads as TGCGCCAGCAGTGAAAGTGTATCGCCCTACGAGCAGTACTTC. It codes for CASSESVSPYEQYF.

At least ten counts were recorded for this clonotype. The chain couples TRBV3-1 to TRBJ1-6; 9 positions agree with TRBD1. The J segment lost 6 bases and the V segment lost 4 bases, leaving 4 bases of the junction unmatched. CDR3 length: 15 amino acids. Germline CDR1 and CDR2: LGHDT and YNNKEL (reference sequence). CDR3 bases: TGTGCCAGCAGCCGCCGGGACAGGGCTAATTCACCCCTCCACTTT. Amino acids: CASSRRDRANSPLHF.

This clonotype was detected many times. V and J are TRBV3-1 and TRBJ1-5; D gene uncertain. Trimming took off 3 bases at V and 4 bases at J, with 4 bases between the two ends. CDR3 length: 12 residues. The V gene's germline CDR1 is LGHDT and CDR2 YNNKEL (reference sequence). CDR3 sequence: CASSHGNQPQHF. CDR3 in DNA: TGTGCCAGCAGCCACGGGAATCAGCCCCAGCATTTT.

With regard to this clonotype: An end of the junction does not agree with germline; a read error may underlie this. The CDR3 sequence: CGASGANVLTF. In DNA form, the CDR3 reads TGCGGAGCTTCTGGGGCCAACGTCCTGACTTTC. The J gene is TRBJ2-6, the V gene TRBV28; D unclear. The CDR3 covers 11 residues. The germline CDR1 and CDR2 sequences are MDHEN and SYDVKM.

In its sample, this clonotype was seen a few times. V gene TRBV27 combines with J gene TRBJ1-1, with D possibly TRBD1 on 6 matching bases. CDR1 is MNHEY, CDR2 SMNVEV, per germline (reference sequence). V dropped 0 bases and J dropped 5 bases, with 19 bases sitting between them. CDR3 length equals 17 residues. The chain's CDR3 is CASSLSFFQGLRTEAFF. The CDR3, as DNA: TGTGCCAGCAGTTTATCTTTTTTTCAGGGGTTGCGGACTGAAGCTTTCTTT.

This chain joins TRBV4-3 and TRBJ2-7; the D gene is possibly TRBD1 (5 bases). Germline-derived CDR1 and CDR2 are LGHNA and YSLEER. The CDR3 is 14 residues long. Trimming took 1 base from V and 2 from J, leaving 9 bases between them. The CDR3 spells CASSQVPGPYEQYF. The CDR3, as DNA: TGCGCCAGCAGCCAAGTCCCAGGGCCCTACGAGCAGTACTTC.

CDR3 sequence (DNA): TGTGCCAGCAGCGGAACTGCCTACGAGCAGTACTTC. Its translation: CASSGTAYEQYF. The chain combines TRBV5-6 with TRBJ2-7; unclear D gene. The CDR3 runs to 12 residues. The ends were cut back, 4 bases at V and 2 bases at J, with 7 bases in the middle. Germline V lookup: CDR1 SGHDT, CDR2 YYEEEE.

This chain uses TRBV6-1 with TRBJ1-2; D gene uncertain. Germline CDR1 reads MNHNS; CDR2 reads SASEGT. This CDR3 comprises 13 residues. V gave up 6 bases and J gave up 0 bases, with 8 bases separating them. CDR3 loop: CASREISNYGYTF. The CDR3 nucleotides read TGTGCCAGCAGGGAAATCTCTAACTATGGCTACACCTTC.

This clonotype was seen more than once but under ten times. The V and J genes are TRBV6-5 and TRBJ1-5; 8 bases are a match to TRBD1. Germline trimming cut 4 bases from V and 3 bases from J; bases unmatched to any gene: 5. The V gene's germline CDR1 is MNHEY and CDR2 SVGAGI. There are 15 residues in the CDR3. For the CDR3, the DNA is TGTGCCAGCAGTTCTGGACAGGGCCTCAATCAGCCCCAGCATTTT. Translated, it gives CASSSGQGLNQPQHF.

This clonotype was counted at least ten times. J is TRBJ1-5 and V is TRBV3-1, with TRBD1 as a possible D gene (6 bases). Per the germline V gene, CDR1 is LGHDT and CDR2 is YNNKEL (reference sequence). Trimming cost V 5 bases and J 0 bases, with 11 bases left between them. CDR3 length: 15 residues. The CDR3: CASSSRGGSNQPQHF. CDR3 bases: TGTGCCAGCAGCTCCAGAGGGGGTAGCAATCAGCCCCAGCATTTT.

Many counts were recorded for this clonotype. The CDR3 reads CASSRRGEQYF. CDR3 nucleotide sequence: TGTGCCAGCAGCCGGAGAGGCGAGCAGTACTTC. J is TRBJ2-7 and V is TRBV27; D unclear. Germline CDR1 and CDR2: MNHEY and SMNVEV (reference sequence). The V gene lost 6 bases and the J gene lost 6 bases, with 9 bases spanning the gap. The CDR3 is made up of 11 amino acids.

This clonotype has just a few counts. The chain combines TRBV6-1 with TRBJ2-2, with D uncertain. The V and J ends lost 4 bases and 0 bases respectively, with 6 bases between them. The CDR3 consists of 14 residues. Germline V lookup: CDR1 MNHNS, CDR2 SASEGT. The CDR3 DNA reads as TGTGCCAGCAGTGTTCCCGCGAACACCGGGGAGCTGTTTTTT. Encoded protein: CASSVPANTGELFF.

CDR3 in amino acids: CSVAWGGSYEQYF. In DNA, the CDR3 is TGCAGCGTTGCTTGGGGCGGGTCCTACGAGCAGTACTTC. This chain connects TRBV29-1 to TRBJ2-7; D is tentatively TRBD1 or TRBD2 (5 bases each). The length of the CDR3 is 13 residues. V was clipped by 4 bases and J by 1 base, with 11 bases between them. CDR1 SQVTM and CDR2 ANQGSEA come from the germline V gene.

This clonotype was recorded many times. The chain uses TRBV2 and TRBJ1-5; tentative D call: TRBD1 (5 bases). V was shortened by 6 bases and J by 0 bases, with 12 bases between the two germline ends. Germline V gene data show CDR1 as SNHLY and CDR2 as FYNNEI. This CDR3 contains 15 residues. The CDR3 DNA follows: TGTGCCAGCAGCAGACAGAGCGTTAGCAATCAGCCCCAGCATTTT. It translates to CASSRQSVSNQPQHF.

The table lists this clonotype with a count of one. The rearrangement links TRBV2 to TRBJ2-1, with 7 bases that match TRBD1. Germline V CDR1 and CDR2: SNHLY, FYNNEI. The CDR3 is 13 residues long. V was pared by 9 bases and J by 3 bases, with 5 bases of the junction left unmatched. As DNA, the CDR3 is TGTGCCAGTTGGGACAGCCTCTACAATGAGCAGTTCTTC. Translating gives CASWDSLYNEQFF.

This clonotype was counted many times. V usage is TRBV27 and J usage is TRBJ1-2, with 7 positions matching TRBD1. Germline loops: CDR1 MNHEY, CDR2 SMNVEV (reference sequence). J lost 4 bases, V lost 4 bases, and 6 bases had no gene match. The CDR3 runs 14 residues. This CDR3 reads CASSSTGAGYGYTF. DNA of the CDR3: TGTGCCAGCAGTTCAACAGGGGCTGGCTATGGCTACACCTTC.

Many counts were recorded for this clonotype. V usage is TRBV12-3 or TRBV12-4 and J usage is TRBJ2-5; 7 bases map to TRBD2. The CDR3 extends over 14 amino acids. The ends lost 2 bases at V and 4 bases at J; junction bases unmatched: 4. CDR3 coding DNA: TGTGCCAGCAGTTTACTGGGGGGGGGAGAGACCCAGTACTTC. This codes for CASSLLGGGETQYF.

This clonotype has ten or more counts. This chain uses TRBV5-1 with TRBJ2-1; 7 bases are a match to TRBD2. The CDR3 is 16 residues long. V trimming: 0 bases; J trimming: 2 bases; junction bases outside the gene matches: 5. Germline V CDR1 and CDR2: SGHRS, YFSETQ. CDR3 bases: TGCGCCAGCAGCTTGGTTGCGGGAGTGGCCTACAATGAGCAGTTCTTC. This gives the protein CASSLVAGVAYNEQFF. Filled out from reference TRBV5-1 and TRBJ2-1, the complete variable domain reads KAGVTQTPRYLIKTRGQQVTLSCSPISGHRSVSWYQQTPGQGLQFLFEYFSETQRNKGNFPGRFSGRQFSNSRSEMNVSTLELGDSALYLCASSLVAGVAYNEQFFGPGTRLTVL.

In this sample, this clonotype turned up a few times. The chain is built from TRBV19 and TRBJ1-5; tentatively, D is TRBD1 (6 bases). V was pared by 3 bases and J by 0 bases, with 9 bases between. Germline lookup yields CDR1 LNHDA and CDR2 SQIVND (reference sequence). The CDR3 spans 15 residues. The CDR3 protein is CASSIKDSSNQPQHF. The CDR3 nucleotides are TGTGCCAGTAGTATCAAGGACAGTAGCAATCAGCCCCAGCATTTT.

The chain carries TRBV6-2 or TRBV6-3 and TRBJ2-2; 8 positions match TRBD1. This CDR3 contains 14 residues. The V segment lost 7 bases and the J segment 7 bases; nucleotides outside the gene matches: 8. Germline assignment: CDR1 MNHEY and CDR2 SVGEGT. Here the CDR3 reads CASKDRASSGELFF. The CDR3 nucleotides read TGTGCCAGCAAGGACAGGGCTTCTAGCGGGGAGCTGTTTTTT.